Below, one TCR beta chain is given with its context. These data originate in a study of beta chain features in type 1 diabetes. Every bit of the isolated RNA underwent reverse transcription, so sequencing read expressed TCRB transcripts. Generated by immunoSEQ multiplex PCR, the TCRdb table keeps only in-frame clones and is missing some. Counted here are approximately 110,000 clones, 40% occurring once; the ten biggest clones make up 0.06% to 0.075%. V was pared by 2 bases and J by 7 bases, with 6 bases of the junction left unmatched. The V gene's germline CDR1 is MNHNY and CDR2 SVGAGI (reference sequence). CDR3 length: 14 residues. A sort by CD45RO/CCR7/CD25/CD127/CD95/CD27 yielded CD4+ naive, central memory, regulatory and stem cell-like memory cells.

Sequenced input: stem cell memory CD4+ T cells from blood. The TCR was taken from a young woman in good health. The rearrangement uses TRBV6-6 and TRBJ1-2; TRBD1 agrees at 8 bases. The CDR3 protein is CASSYVGQGLGYTF. The CDR3 DNA reads TGTGCCAGCAGTTACGTAGGACAGGGTCTTGGCTACACCTTC.